Included here is one T cell receptor beta chain sequence, with context. Antigen: not known. The sample comes from a study of cytomegalovirus exposure and HLA in healthy donors. PCR involved 60 Vbeta and 13 Jbeta primers. Sequenced by immunoSEQ multiplex PCR; TCRdb stores in-frame clones only, minus some. The sample has some 120,000 clones. V lost 6 bases to trimming and J lost 3 bases, with 11 bases between them. CDR3 size: 13 residues. In germline, CDR1 is MDHEN, CDR2 SYDVKM. Study-wide results and limits: Reports state that TCR beta sequences accurately predicted most subjects' HLA-A and HLA-B alleles. A prior analysis recorded that most TCR beta V segments were productive about 87% or about 30% of the time. Later on, a genetic analysis was performed. It linked a missense variant in DCLRE1C with V- and J-gene trimming of TCR beta. Later work associated more than 15,000 TCR beta sequences with HLA alleles at 0.05 false discovery rate.

The chain links TRBV28 to TRBJ2-5, with D possibly being TRBD2 (6 bases). The TCR was taken from a man between 18 and 29 years old in good health and CMV-seronegative. The sample taken for sequencing was PBMCs. CDR3 sequence: CASRRSGEETQYF. CDR3 sequence (DNA): TGTGCCAGCAGACGTTCGGGGGAAGAGACCCAGTACTTC.